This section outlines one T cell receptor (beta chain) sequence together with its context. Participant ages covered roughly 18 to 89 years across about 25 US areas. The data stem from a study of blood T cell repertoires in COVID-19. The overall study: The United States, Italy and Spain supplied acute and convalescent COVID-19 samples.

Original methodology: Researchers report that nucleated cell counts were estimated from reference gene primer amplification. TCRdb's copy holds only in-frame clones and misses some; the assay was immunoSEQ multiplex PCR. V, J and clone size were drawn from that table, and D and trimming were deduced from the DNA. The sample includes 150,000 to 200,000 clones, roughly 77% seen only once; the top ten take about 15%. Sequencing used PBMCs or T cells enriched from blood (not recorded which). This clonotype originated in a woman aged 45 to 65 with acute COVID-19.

The CDR3 DNA sequence: TGTGCCAGTAGCTTCGGACAGGGGTACGGGGCCAACGTCCTGACTTTC. Translated, it gives CASSFGQGYGANVLTF. The V gene is TRBV19, the J gene TRBJ2-6; 9 bases map to TRBD1. CDR1 and CDR2 (germline): LNHDA, SQIVND (reference sequence). CDR3 length: 16 amino acids. J was trimmed by 4 bases and V by 6 bases; bases with no gene match: 7.